This paragraph covers one TCR beta chain sequence. There is no known antigen for this receptor. Per-nucleotide qualities are absent, and no much larger clonotype sits a single base away. This sample is part of a study of blood T cells in healthy people across ages (dated by TCRdb to 2013 to 2016). Notes on the research overall: In model experiments, template switching captured roughly one uniquely barcoded TCR beta cDNA molecule for every two T cells. The study measured age-related changes in TCR beta repertoire diversity using deep sequencing normalized with unique cDNA molecular identifiers. Donors were grouped into four age groups: young (average roughly 17 years), middle-aged (around 39), aged (around 60) and long-lived (approximately 75). Donors of different ages were randomly distributed across sequencing lanes to avoid experimental bias. For two donors (one aged 18 to 30 and one aged 80 or older), the study analyzed two additional independent replicas of 1 million unique cDNA reads from the same blood draw.

The roughly 39 donors, aged about 6 to 95 years, were systemically healthy Caucasian individuals from Russia. Approximately 11 milliliters of peripheral blood were drawn from each donor into EDTA-treated Vacutainer tubes. Ficoll-Paque density-gradient centrifugation was used to isolate PBMCs, with at least 7 million per sample. Total RNA was extracted from PBMCs with Trizol reagent, with at least 6 micrograms obtained per sample. Naive CD45RAhigh/CD27high T cell percentages were measured by flow cytometry on a PBMC aliquot from every donor. Trimming at the junction amounts to 8 bases on V and 5 bases on J, and the germline ends lie 11 bases apart. The CDR3 runs 12 amino acids, cysteine and phenylalanine included. Kept here is only the CDR3 DNA, which spans 36 bases and is read in frame from base 1. Libraries were prepared through 5' RACE. Instrument used: Illumina HiSeq 2500. A second PCR of roughly 7 to 12 cycles was run with a J-beta primer mix and a sample-barcoded 5' primer. Each TCR beta cDNA molecule received a unique molecular identifier from a template-switch 5' adaptor carrying 12 random nucleotides. Each sample yielded at least 2.5 million CDR3-containing paired-end reads. First-strand cDNA synthesis was performed from all RNA using the Mint cDNA synthesis kit, with priming by a TRBC-specific oligonucleotide. Following uracil-DNA glycosylase treatment, all cDNA underwent a first 18-cycle PCR with the universal primers M1SS and BC2_uni_R. The authors processed their data as follows. For normalization, 1 million high-quality reads were randomly selected from each sample, with every read carrying a distinct molecular identifier. Instead of being binned into consensus sequences, reads that shared molecular identifiers were thrown out. MiTCR, set to a Q25 quality threshold and the strictest error-elimination algorithm, was used for CDR3 identification, clonotype clustering and error correction. A nonparametric unseen species model with Euler transformation was used to estimate lower-bound total TCR beta diversity. Using fastp at Q25 and MiXCR, TCRdb reprocessed the public reads and kept productive beta chains. CDR3 protein duplicates are merged, each entry listing the most common genes and DNA. TCRdb's processing, not the authors', yielded these V and J calls. Counted in this sample were 1.2 million to 1.5 million distinct CDR3 sequences; approximately 60% of them appeared once. Of the sample, 5.5% to 8% is held by the ten largest clones.

Points the paper makes about the study in general: Estimates of total diversity based on one million sequenced T cells were considered lower bounds and underestimates. Compared with the aged group, the long-lived group had more naive CD4+ T cells, fewer expanded clones and increased TCR diversity, a pattern suggesting age selection. The CMV infection status of donors was not known, potentially confounding age-related changes in expanded clonotypes. Since profiling was done on bulk unsorted PBMCs, naive and antigen-experienced compartments could not be conclusively compared. There was a strong correlation between observed TCR beta diversity and the percentage of naive T cells measured by flow cytometry. Observed TCR beta diversity per million T cells fell roughly linearly with age, and a significant reduction was already apparent by age about 43.

The chain is assembled from TRBV12-3 or TRBV12-4 and TRBJ2-3, with the identity of the D gene unclear. Specimen: blood. The source of this sequence is a man aged 18 to 30 in good health. Read as DNA, the sequence is TGTGCCAGCCTCCCCTGGGGAGATACGCAGTATTTT. This codes for CASLPWGDTQYF.